Reported below is one T cell receptor (beta chain). Its cognate antigen has yet to be identified. Per-base quality was not reported, and no clone a single base away is much larger than it. The CDR3 regions of human TCRbeta chains were analyzed by immunosequencing. The paper's data handling went like this. TCRs in the repertoires were matched against a reference library of SARS-CoV-2-specific TCRs that had been generated with the MIRA antigen-specificity platform. Breadth meant the fraction of unique TCRs that were SARS-CoV-2-associated, whereas depth meant the fraction of total T cells that were SARS-CoV-2-associated. Using the MIRA data, each spike-specific TCR was assigned both to the spike region to which the TCR was reactive and to a CD4 or CD8 class. Log10-transformed breadth and depth values were compared by one-way ANOVA with Sidak's multiple comparisons tests. TCRdb's version of the immuneACCESS table is confined to in-frame rearrangements and falls short of the full clone set. An unresolved V gene accounts for under half of the shortfall where checked; the remainder is of unknown origin. V, J and clone size were drawn from that table, and D and trimming were deduced from the DNA. The sample contains under 200,000 clones, about 90% of them found a single time. The ten largest clones take up roughly 4.5% of the sample.

The sample comes from a study of T cell responses to AZD1222 COVID-19 vaccine (dated by TCRdb to about 2021). A note on the overall study: TCR sequencing covered fewer than 250 trial participants: about 210 given two doses of AZD1222 and 26 given two doses of MenACWY control vaccine. Trial participants were enrolled by age into subgroups of 18-55, 56-69 and 70-plus years, and about 150, 27 and 61 TCR-sequenced participants, respectively, were included in these subgroups.

Points the paper makes about the study in general: After two AZD1222 doses, spike-specific TCR breadth and depth were significantly higher than at day 0 and than in MenACWY recipients. Because no day 14 peak-response samples were available, repertoires were characterized only after the peak T cell response. CD4 TCRs associated with the vaccine covered the entire spike protein, and the dominant responses were in regions 160-218 and 743-854. Epitopes outside the regions mutated in the B.1.351 and B.1.1.7 variants were reportedly recognized by nearly half of the unique spike-specific TCRs. Participants were mostly white British, with more females than males. The authors suggested clonal diversity may have been underestimated. Only five to seven AZD1222 recipients were SARS-CoV-2 seropositive at baseline, limiting conclusions about previously exposed vaccinees. In the small 56-69-year group, the increase in depth fell short of significance, most likely because of low power.

CDR3 length: 15 amino acids, cysteine to phenylalanine. The entry retains the CDR3 DNA only, 45 bases that are in frame from base 1. CDR1 and CDR2 are drawn from the germline V gene: SGHVS, FQNEAQ. The V and J ends are trimmed by 5 bases and 6 bases, leaving 16 bases between them. The label giving this sample's time point can be read as: baseline before first vaccination. In the paper's terms, the treatment or condition label means: meningococcal conjugate vaccine given as trial control. Vaccinee samples were obtained from the UK trials COV001 and COV002, which included a single-blind randomized controlled phase 2/3 trial of AZD1222 (ChAdOx1 nCoV-19) in healthy adults. For TCRbeta chain sequencing, PBMC samples from trial participants were taken at day 0 and at day 28 after the second dose.

The sample here was peripheral blood, taken on day 0 of MenACWY control vaccination. This clonotype was sampled from an adult in good health. The chain uses TRBV7-8 and TRBJ1-4, with a tentative D gene TRBD1 over 5 matching bases. The CDR3 region has the sequence CASSLRNRIHEKLFF. The DNA is TGTGCCAGCAGCCTTAGGAACAGGATCCATGAAAAACTGTTTTTT.